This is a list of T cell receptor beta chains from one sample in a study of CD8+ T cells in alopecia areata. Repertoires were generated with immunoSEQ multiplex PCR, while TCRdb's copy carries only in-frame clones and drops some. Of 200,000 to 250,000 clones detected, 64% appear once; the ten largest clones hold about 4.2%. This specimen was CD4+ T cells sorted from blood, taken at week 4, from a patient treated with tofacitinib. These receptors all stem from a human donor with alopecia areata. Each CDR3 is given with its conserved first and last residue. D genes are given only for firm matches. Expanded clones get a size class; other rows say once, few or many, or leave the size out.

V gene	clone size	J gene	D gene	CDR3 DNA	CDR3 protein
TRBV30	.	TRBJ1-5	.	TGTGCCTTCTCTATCGGAGGGGTCAATCAGCCCCAGCATTTT	CAFSIGGVNQPQHF
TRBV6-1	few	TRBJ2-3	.	TGTGCCAGCAGTGAAGCGGGCTCGGAGGATACGCAGTATTTT	CASSEAGSEDTQYF
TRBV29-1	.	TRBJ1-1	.	TGCAGCATACATCGGGCCCTCAACACTGAAGCTTTCTTT	CSIHRALNTEAFF
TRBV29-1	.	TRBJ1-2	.	TGCAGCGTTGCGACCTTACGGGACTCCCGAGGGGGCTACACCTTC	CSVATLRDSRGGYTF
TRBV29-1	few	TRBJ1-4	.	TGCAGCGGCGGGTGGAGGGACGAAAAACTGTTTTTT	CSGGWRDEKLFF
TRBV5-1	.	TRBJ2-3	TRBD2	TGCGCCAGCAGCCCGGGACTAGCGGGGGGGCAAGATACGCAGTATTTT	CASSPGLAGGQDTQYF
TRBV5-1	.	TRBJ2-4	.	TGCGCCAGCAGCGAGATAGCAGGCGGAAACATTCAGTACTTC	CASSEIAGGNIQYF
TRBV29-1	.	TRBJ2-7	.	TGCAGCGCCTCCGGGAAGCGGAGTCGATCCTACGAGCAGTACTTC	CSASGKRSRSYEQYF
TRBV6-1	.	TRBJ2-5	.	TGTGCCAGCAGCCAGACCGGCGGGACCCAGTACTTC	CASSQTGGTQYF
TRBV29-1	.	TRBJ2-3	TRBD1	TGCAGCGTTGAGGGACAGGGTGGTGGTGATACGCAGTATTTT	CSVEGQGGGDTQYF
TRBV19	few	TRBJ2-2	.	TGTGCCAGTAGTTTCCTCCCCCCGAACACCGGGGAGCTGTTTTTT	CASSFLPPNTGELFF
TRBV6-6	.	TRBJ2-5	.	TGTGCCAGCAGCGGACATATCCAAGAGACCCAGTACTTC	CASSGHIQETQYF
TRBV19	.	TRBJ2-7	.	TGTGCCAGCAGTATCGGGAGGGGGCCGTACGAGCAGTACTTC	CASSIGRGPYEQYF
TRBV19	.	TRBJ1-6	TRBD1	TGTGCCAGTAGTATGGACAGGACTAATTCACCCCTCCACTTT	CASSMDRTNSPLHF
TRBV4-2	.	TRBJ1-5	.	TGTGCCAGCAGCCAAGCAGGGGTTGATCAGCCCCAGCATTTT	CASSQAGVDQPQHF
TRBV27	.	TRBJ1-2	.	TGTGCCAGCAGTTTGGACCGTAACTATGGCTACACCTTC	CASSLDRNYGYTF
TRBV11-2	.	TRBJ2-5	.	TGTGCCAGCAGCTTACCAGGGGCGGAGACCCAGTACTTC	CASSLPGAETQYF
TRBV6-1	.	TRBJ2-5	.	TGTGCCAGCAGTGACCGGGGACTTGAGTACTTC	CASSDRGLEYF
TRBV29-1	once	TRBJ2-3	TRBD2	TGCAGCGTCCGAAAACTAGCGGGGGCCACAGATACGCAGTATTTT	CSVRKLAGATDTQYF
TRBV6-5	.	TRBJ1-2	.	TGTGCCAGCAGTAAGACACAGGGTAAAGGGGGCTACACCTTC	CASSKTQGKGGYTF
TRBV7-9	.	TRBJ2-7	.	TGTGCCAGCAGCTTAGCCGGACAGAGCGTACAGTACTTC	CASSLAGQSVQYF
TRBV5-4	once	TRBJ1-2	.	TGTGCCAGCAGCTTGTCCGCATCGGCCTACTCGGGCTATGGCTACACCTTC	CASSLSASAYSGYGYTF
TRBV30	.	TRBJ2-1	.	TGTGCCTGGAGGGGGCTGAGCTCCTACAATGAGCAGTTCTTC	CAWRGLSSYNEQFF
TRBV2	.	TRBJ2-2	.	TGTGCCAGCAGGAGGGGGGACACCGGGGAGCTGTTTTTT	CASRRGDTGELFF
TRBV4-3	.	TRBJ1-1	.	TGCGCCAGCAGCCCCGGCATGGAGGAAGCTTTCTTT	CASSPGMEEAFF
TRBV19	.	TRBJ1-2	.	TGTGCCAGTAGTATAGTCGGAGAACGCTATGGCTACACCTTC	CASSIVGERYGYTF
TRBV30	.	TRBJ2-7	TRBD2	TGTGCCTACCGGACTAGCGCCTACGAGCAGTACTTC	CAYRTSAYEQYF
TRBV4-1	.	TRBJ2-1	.	TGCGCCAGCAGCCCCAGAGAGAGCTCCTACAATGAGCAGTTCTTC	CASSPRESSYNEQFF
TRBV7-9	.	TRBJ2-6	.	TGTGCCAGCAGCAAGGGGTCTGGGGCCAACGTCCTGACTTTC	CASSKGSGANVLTF
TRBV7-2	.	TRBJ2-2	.	TGTGCCAGCAGCCCCCTGGGGAACACCGGGGAGCTGTTTTTT	CASSPLGNTGELFF
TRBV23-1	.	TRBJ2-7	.	TGCGCCAGCAGTCAATCTACCCCCGGCTCCTACGAGCAGTACTTC	CASSQSTPGSYEQYF
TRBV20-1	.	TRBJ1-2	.	TGCAGTGCTGACCGAATCTATGGCTACACCTTC	CSADRIYGYTF
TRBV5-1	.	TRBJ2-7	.	TGCGCCAGCAGCCCACTCGATAAGGGTTCCGAGCAGTACTTC	CASSPLDKGSEQYF
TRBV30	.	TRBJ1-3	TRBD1	TGTGCCCAGGGGGGAGGAAACACCATATATTTT	CAQGGGNTIYF
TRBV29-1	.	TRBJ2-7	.	TGCAGCGTTCGGTCAGACGAGCAGTACTTC	CSVRSDEQYF
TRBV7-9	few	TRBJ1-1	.	TGTGCCAGCAGCTCCGATGGCCCTGAAGCTTTCTTT	CASSSDGPEAFF
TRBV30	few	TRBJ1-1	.	TGTGCCTCTCACTCGGCCGCTGAAGCTTTCTTT	CASHSAAEAFF
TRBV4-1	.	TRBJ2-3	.	TGCGCCAGCAGCCAAGTCGGGCTGCGGGTTGATACGCAGTATTTT	CASSQVGLRVDTQYF
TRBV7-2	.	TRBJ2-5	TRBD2	TGTGCCAGCAGCTTCGGCCGGTTGGGACTAGCGGGGGGTCGGGCCCAGTACTTC	CASSFGRLGLAGGRAQYF
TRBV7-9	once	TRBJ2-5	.	TGTGCCACCCAACCCTTGAGGGGCCGAGAGACCCAGTACTTC	CATQPLRGRETQYF
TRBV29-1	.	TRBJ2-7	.	TGCAGCGTTGAAGGGGTCAATCGAAAATACGAGCAGTACTTC	CSVEGVNRKYEQYF
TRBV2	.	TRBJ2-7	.	TGTGCCACGTATTCGGGGATGCACGAGCAGTACTTC	CATYSGMHEQYF
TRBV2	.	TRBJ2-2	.	TGTGCCAGCAGCGCGCAGGGGAATACCGGGGAGCTGTTTTTT	CASSAQGNTGELFF
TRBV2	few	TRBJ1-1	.	TGTGCCAGCAGTGATGGGGGACTGAACACTGAAGCTTTCTTT	CASSDGGLNTEAFF
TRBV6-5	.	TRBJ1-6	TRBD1	TGTGCCAGCAAGCAGGGGGCCTATAATTCACCCCTCCACTTT	CASKQGAYNSPLHF
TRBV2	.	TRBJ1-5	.	TGTGCCAGCAGTGCTGACAATCAGCCCCAGCATTTT	CASSADNQPQHF
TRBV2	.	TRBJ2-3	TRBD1	TGTGCCAGCAGTCTTCGACAGGGGGCAGATACGCAGTATTTT	CASSLRQGADTQYF
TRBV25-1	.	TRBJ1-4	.	TGTGCCAGCAGTGAATCCGCCAGGGCACACGAAAAACTGTTTTTT	CASSESARAHEKLFF
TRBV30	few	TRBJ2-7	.	TGTGCCTGGAGTGTAGAGGGGAAGACCCTGCCACATATCCTTCCATACGAGCAGTACTTC	CAWSVEGKTLPHILPYEQYF
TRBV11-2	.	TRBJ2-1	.	TGTGCCAGCAGCTTAGATGGCGGGGTGAATGAGCAGTTCTTC	CASSLDGGVNEQFF
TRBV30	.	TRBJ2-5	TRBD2	TGTGCCTGGAGTATCGGACTAGCGGGGGGGCAAGAGACCCAGTACTTC	CAWSIGLAGGQETQYF
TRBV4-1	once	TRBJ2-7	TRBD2	TGCGCCAGCAGCTCTCAAGCGGGGGGCCCCTACGAGCAGTACTTC	CASSSQAGGPYEQYF
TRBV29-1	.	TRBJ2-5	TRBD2	TGCAGCGTTCTAGCGGGGGGCGGGGAGACCCAGTACTTC	CSVLAGGGETQYF
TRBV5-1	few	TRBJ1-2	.	TGCGCCAGCAGCTCCCGGACAGCAACCTATGGCTACACCTTC	CASSSRTATYGYTF